The rows below give T cell receptor beta chains drawn from one sample of a study of post-analysis software for immune sequencing data. TCRdb reprocessed the PCR reads via MiXCR and lists one record per CDR3 protein. The profile shows approximately 730,000 distinct CDR3 sequences, about 27% of them singletons. The material sequenced was blood. All receptors derive from a girl aged 10-17 years with multiple sclerosis. CDR3s include the opening cysteine and the closing phenylalanine or tryptophan. D genes are given only for firm matches. Expanded clones get a size class; other rows say once, few or many, or leave the size out.

clone_size j_call d_call v_call cdr3_nt cdr3_aa
- TRBJ2-1 TRBD2 TRBV7-2 TGTGCCAGCAGCTTAGACCCGACTAGCGGGAGGGCTGGGGACAATGAGCAGTTCTTC CASSLDPTSGRAGDNEQFF
many TRBJ2-3 TRBD2 TRBV12-3/TRBV12-4 TGTGCCAGCAGTTCTAGCGGGACCGCCGATACGCAGTATTTT CASSSSGTADTQYF
- TRBJ2-4 - TRBV11-2 TGTGCCAGCAGCTTAGAAGGAAACATTCAGTACTTC CASSLEGNIQYF
few TRBJ2-1 TRBD1 TRBV12-3/TRBV12-4 TGTGCCAGCAGTCCAGGGACAGTGAGTAATGAGCAGTTCTTC CASSPGTVSNEQFF
- TRBJ2-5 - TRBV6-6 TGTGCCAGCAGTTACCCGGCGGGTAGGCAAGAGACCCAGTACTTC CASSYPAGRQETQYF
few TRBJ2-7 - TRBV9 TGTGCCAGCAGCGTAGGGCCGGACTCCGACTACGAGCAGTACTTC CASSVGPDSDYEQYF
many TRBJ2-1 TRBD2 TRBV10-3 TGTGCCATCGGGAAGAGTGAAGCGGGAGGAGAATACAATGAGCAGTTCTTC CAIGKSEAGGEYNEQFF
- TRBJ2-7 TRBD1 TRBV5-5 TGTGCCAGCAGCCTGGGACAGCGCACTTCCTACGAGCAGTACTTC CASSLGQRTSYEQYF
few TRBJ2-3 TRBD2 TRBV7-2 TGTGCCAGCAGCAAAAAGCGGGGGTACAGCACAGATACGCAGTATTTT CASSKKRGYSTDTQYF
- TRBJ1-2 - TRBV5-1 TGCGCCAGCAGCTTGGCCGGGGTCGGTGGTGGCTACACCTTC CASSLAGVGGGYTF
few TRBJ2-7 - TRBV3-1 TGTGCCAGCAGCCAATCCGGGACTTCCTACGAGCAGTACTTC CASSQSGTSYEQYF
few TRBJ1-1 - TRBV3-1 TGTGCCAGCAGCCCGACACTGATTACGAGGACTGAAGCTTTCTTT CASSPTLITRTEAFF
few TRBJ1-2 - TRBV14 TGTGCCAGCTCCCCCCTGGGGACGATGGGCTATGGCTACACCTTC CASSPLGTMGYGYTF
few TRBJ1-2 TRBD1 TRBV18 TGTGCCAGCTCAACGTTACAGGGGGGCAACCTCCCCTACACCTTC CASSTLQGGNLPYTF
many TRBJ2-3 - TRBV4-3 TGCGCCAGCAGCCAAGATATGGCCAGTCTTAGCACAGATACGCAGTATTTT CASSQDMASLSTDTQYF
few TRBJ1-5 - TRBV20-1 TGCAGTGCTAGGAACCGGGACGCCGCCCAGCATTTT CSARNRDAAQHF
- TRBJ2-5 - TRBV29-1 TGCAGCGTTGAGCGGGAAGAGACCCAGTACTTC CSVEREETQYF
- TRBJ2-5 TRBD1 TRBV5-1 TGCGCCAGCAGCTCTGGACAGGGGGCAAGTTGGCAAGAGACCCAGTACTTC CASSSGQGASWQETQYF
many TRBJ2-5 - TRBV29-1 TGCAGCGCCGCTACAGGTCAAGAGACCCAGTACTTC CSAATGQETQYF
- TRBJ2-7 - TRBV7-2 TGTGCCAGCAGCTGGCGAGGGGTCGAGCAGTACTTC CASSWRGVEQYF
few TRBJ1-5 - TRBV2 TGTGCCAGCAGTGATTGGACGGGGAGCAATCAGCCCCAGCATTTT CASSDWTGSNQPQHF
- TRBJ1-6 - TRBV18 TGTGCCAGCTCACCCGTCGTTGGCAGGGTAAAGTCACCCCTCCACTTT CASSPVVGRVKSPLHF
- TRBJ1-2 TRBD1 TRBV7-2 TGTGCCAGCAGCTTGACAGGGGGAGGCTACTATGGCTACACCTTC CASSLTGGGYYGYTF
many TRBJ2-1 - TRBV20-1 TGCAGTGCTCTCTCCCACACTAGCACCTCCAACAATGAGCAGTTCTTC CSALSHTSTSNNEQFF
- TRBJ1-2 - TRBV2 TGTGCCAGCAGTGCGGGACTCCCACTAGGCGGCTACACCTTC CASSAGLPLGGYTF
- TRBJ1-5 - TRBV19 TGTGCCAGTAGTATAGTCGCGGGGAGGGGCAATCAGCCCCAGCATTTT CASSIVAGRGNQPQHF
few TRBJ2-1 - TRBV20-1 TGCAGTGCTAGTAGGGGCTCCTACAATGAGCAGTTCTTC CSASRGSYNEQFF
- TRBJ1-4 - TRBV2 TGTGCCAGCAGAACGGACGGCGGTAATGAAAAACTGTTTTTT CASRTDGGNEKLFF
- TRBJ2-7 TRBD1 TRBV28 TGTGCCAGTGGGACAGCCGGGGACCACCTCTCCTACGAGCAGTACTTC CASGTAGDHLSYEQYF
- TRBJ2-6 - TRBV9 TGTGCCAGCAGTGTCAGGGGGGATGGGGCCAACGTCCTGACTTTC CASSVRGDGANVLTF
- TRBJ2-1 TRBD2 TRBV20-1 TGCAGTGCTAGAGATTACGGGAGGGCCTTAAATGAGCAGTTCTTC CSARDYGRALNEQFF
- TRBJ1-4 TRBD1 TRBV28 TGTGCCAGCAGACCAACCGACAGGGGGCTAAATGAAAAACTGTTTTTT CASRPTDRGLNEKLFF
- TRBJ2-4 - TRBV7-9 TGTGCCAGCAGCCTCCCTCGAGCGCCAGACCGAGCCAAAAACATTCAGTACTTC CASSLPRAPDRAKNIQYF
few TRBJ1-4 - TRBV12-3/TRBV12-4 TGTGCCAGCACTACCCGAGAAGGGGCTAATGAAAAACTGTTTTTT CASTTREGANEKLFF
- TRBJ1-1 - TRBV20-1 TGCAGTGCTAGAGAAGTAGGAGGCAGCACTGAAGCTTTCTTT CSAREVGGSTEAFF
- TRBJ2-1 - TRBV28 TGTGCCAGCAGTGGTAGCGTCGTGGGTTACAATGAGCAGTTCTTC CASSGSVVGYNEQFF
- TRBJ2-5 - TRBV29-1 TGCAGCGCGGAGGGGGGGGCCGATGAGACCCAGTACTTC CSAEGGADETQYF
- TRBJ1-6 TRBD1 TRBV20-1 TGCAGTGCTTTCACTAGACAGGGGACCGGCGAAGGAACCTCCTATAATTCACCCCTCCACTTT CSAFTRQGTGEGTSYNSPLHF
few TRBJ1-5 - TRBV15 TGTGCCACCAGCCTGACCAGGAGCCCCGGTCAGCCCCAGCATTTT CATSLTRSPGQPQHF
- TRBJ1-2 TRBD1 TRBV29-1 TGCAGCGTTTCCTTCGGACAGGGCAGCGGCTACACCTTC CSVSFGQGSGYTF
many TRBJ2-5 TRBD1 TRBV29-1 TGCAGCGTACGGGACAGGGGGCGTAGTAAAGAGACCCAGTACTTC CSVRDRGRSKETQYF
many TRBJ2-3 - TRBV4-3 TGCGCCAGCAGCAGAGGGGCGGGCAGCACAGATACGCAGTATTTT CASSRGAGSTDTQYF
- TRBJ1-4 TRBD1 TRBV12-3/TRBV12-4 TGTGCCAGCAGTTTAGCGACCGGGACAGGGGCGCAAAAACTGTTTTTT CASSLATGTGAQKLFF
few TRBJ1-1 - TRBV7-6 TGTGCCAGCAGCTTAAAAACGAACACTGAAGCTTTCTTT CASSLKTNTEAFF
- TRBJ2-1 - TRBV15 TGTGCCACCAGCAGAGATCCTCACCCTCGGGGCAATGAGCAGTTCTTC CATSRDPHPRGNEQFF
few TRBJ1-1 - TRBV4-2 TGTGCCAGCAGCCAAGGAGGTCTCTACGAAGCTTTCTTT CASSQGGLYEAFF
many TRBJ2-5 TRBD2 TRBV15 TGTGCCACCAGCAGGGACCCTAGCGGAGGATCGTACCAAGAGACCCAGTACTTC CATSRDPSGGSYQETQYF
many TRBJ2-7 - TRBV9 TGTGCCAGCAGCGTAGTGCAGGGTCCACTCGACGAGCAGTACTTC CASSVVQGPLDEQYF
once TRBJ2-1 - TRBV29-1 TGCAGCCTGGGACTGGCTCCCGCCAATGAGCAGTTCTTC CSLGLAPANEQFF
many TRBJ2-7 TRBD1 TRBV11-2 TGTGCCAGCAGCTTAGTCAGGGGGCGCGAGCAGTACTTC CASSLVRGREQYF
few TRBJ2-1 - TRBV12-3/TRBV12-4 TGTGCCAGCAGTTTAGGGGGTTATGGGTGGAATGAGCAGTTCTTC CASSLGGYGWNEQFF
- TRBJ1-1 - TRBV11-3 TGTGCCAGCAGCTTGCGGGTTGACACTGAAGCTTTCTTT CASSLRVDTEAFF
- TRBJ2-7 - TRBV6-6 TGTGCCAGCAGCGACCCAGGGGCAACTGCAACCTACGAGCAGTACTTC CASSDPGATATYEQYF
- TRBJ2-7 TRBD1 TRBV20-1 TGCAGTGCGCAGGAAGGGGGCCACGGCTCCTACGAGCAGTACTTC CSAQEGGHGSYEQYF
few TRBJ1-1 TRBD1 TRBV3-1 TGTGCCAGCAGCCATCCCGACAGGGTAGGGACTGAAGCTTTCTTT CASSHPDRVGTEAFF
few TRBJ2-1 TRBD1 TRBV29-1 TGCAGCGTTCACCCGACAGGGTCCAATGAGCAGTTCTTC CSVHPTGSNEQFF
- TRBJ2-1 - TRBV28 TGTGCCAGCAGTTTAGGGGGCTGGCTAAACAATGAGCAGTTCTTC CASSLGGWLNNEQFF
few TRBJ2-1 - TRBV15 TGTGCCACCAGCAGAGCCCTAATGACTGGAGAGCAGTTCTTC CATSRALMTGEQFF
few TRBJ1-1 - TRBV20-1 TGCAGTGCGACGGGGGGGAGCTGGGGCACTGAAGCTTTCTTT CSATGGSWGTEAFF
few TRBJ2-5 - TRBV5-1 TGCGCCAGCAGCTCAACTACGGCGACCCAGTACTTC CASSSTTATQYF